This paragraph covers one TCR beta chain sequence. What it binds is not known. The sample belongs to a study of breast tumors, draining lymph nodes, adjacent tissues. Regarding the study as a whole: Data fit most tumor T cells coming from lymph node, expanding in tumor. Tumors had less TCR diversity than lymph nodes, more than nontumor tissue.

V lost 1 base and J lost 8, with 18 bases in between. Per the germline V gene, CDR1 is MNHNS and CDR2 is SASEGT. This CDR3 spans 16 amino acids. A single record per CDR3 protein comes from TCRdb applying MiXCR to the multiplex PCR reads. The sample shows over 60,000 distinct CDR3 sequences, approximately 40% of them seen only once. The TCR originated in a female donor with breast cancer. Some clones in this sample may be carry-over from other donors' samples. The J gene is TRBJ1-3, the V gene TRBV6-1; D unclear. The sample comprised breast tumor tissue. CDR3 amino acids: CASSEVGSSAGYTIYF. The CDR3 DNA is TGTGCCAGCAGTGAAGTGGGCAGTTCAGCTGGCTACACCATATATTTT.